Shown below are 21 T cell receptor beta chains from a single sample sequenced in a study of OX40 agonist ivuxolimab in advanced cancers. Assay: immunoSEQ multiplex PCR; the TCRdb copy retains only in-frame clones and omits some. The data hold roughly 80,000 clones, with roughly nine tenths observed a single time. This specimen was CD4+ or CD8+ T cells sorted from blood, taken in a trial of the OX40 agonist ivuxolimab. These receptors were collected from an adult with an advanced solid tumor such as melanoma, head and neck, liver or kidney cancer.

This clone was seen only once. DNA of the CDR3: TGCAGCGTTGCCCACCTTCCTCGGACTAGCGGATACAATGAGCAGTTCTTC. This translates into CSVAHLPRTSGYNEQFF. This chain joins TRBV29-1 and TRBJ2-1; TRBD2 matches 10 bases. Trimming removed 4 bases from V and 4 bases from J; junction bases left unmatched: 13. Per germline, CDR1 SQVTM and CDR2 ANQGSEA. This CDR3 spans 17 amino acids.

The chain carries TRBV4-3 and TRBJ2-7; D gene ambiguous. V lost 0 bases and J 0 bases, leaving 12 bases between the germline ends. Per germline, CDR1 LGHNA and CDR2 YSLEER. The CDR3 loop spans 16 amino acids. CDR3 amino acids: CASSQDPVRGSYEQYF. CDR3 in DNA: TGCGCCAGCAGCCAAGATCCCGTCAGAGGCTCCTACGAGCAGTACTTC.

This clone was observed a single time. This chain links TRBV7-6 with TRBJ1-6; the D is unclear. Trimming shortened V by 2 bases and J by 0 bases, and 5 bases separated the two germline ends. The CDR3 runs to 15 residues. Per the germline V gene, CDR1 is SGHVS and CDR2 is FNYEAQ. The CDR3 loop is CASSLRSSYNSPLHF. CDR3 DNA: TGTGCCAGCAGCTTAAGGAGCTCCTATAATTCACCCCTCCACTTT.

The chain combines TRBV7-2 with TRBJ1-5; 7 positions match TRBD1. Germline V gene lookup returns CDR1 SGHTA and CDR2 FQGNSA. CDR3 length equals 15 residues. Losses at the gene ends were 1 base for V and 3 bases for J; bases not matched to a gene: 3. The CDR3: CASSLEGGINQPQHF. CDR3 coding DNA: TGTGCCAGCAGCTTAGAAGGGGGCATCAATCAGCCCCAGCATTTT.

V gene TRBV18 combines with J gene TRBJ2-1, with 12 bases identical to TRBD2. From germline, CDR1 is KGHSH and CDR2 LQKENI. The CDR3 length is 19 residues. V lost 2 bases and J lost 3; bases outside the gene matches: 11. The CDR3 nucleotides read TGTGCCAGCTCACCAAAGACCAGACTAGCGGGAGTTCGCTACAATGAGCAGTTCTTC. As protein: CASSPKTRLAGVRYNEQFF.

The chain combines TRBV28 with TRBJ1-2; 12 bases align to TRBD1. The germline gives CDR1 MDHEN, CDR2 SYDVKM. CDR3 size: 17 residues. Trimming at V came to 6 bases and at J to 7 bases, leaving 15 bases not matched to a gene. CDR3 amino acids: CASRGTGTGGNGFGYTF. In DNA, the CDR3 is TGTGCCAGCAGGGGTACCGGGACAGGGGGCAATGGTTTTGGCTACACCTTC.

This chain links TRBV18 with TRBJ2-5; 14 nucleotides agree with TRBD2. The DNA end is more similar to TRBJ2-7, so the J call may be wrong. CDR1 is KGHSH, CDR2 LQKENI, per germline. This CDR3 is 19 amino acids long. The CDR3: CASSPLPGTSGSASYEQYF. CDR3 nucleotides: TGTGCCAGCTCACCACTTCCCGGGACTAGCGGGAGCGCTTCCTACGAGCAGTACTTC.

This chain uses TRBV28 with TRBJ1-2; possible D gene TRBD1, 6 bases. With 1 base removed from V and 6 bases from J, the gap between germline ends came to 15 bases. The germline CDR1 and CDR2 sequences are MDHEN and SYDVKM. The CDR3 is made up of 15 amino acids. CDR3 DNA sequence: TGTGCCAGCAGTTTATTTACACAGGGTGGAAATGGCTACACCTTC. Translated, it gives CASSLFTQGGNGYTF.

CDR3 residues: CASKGGQAGGDEQFF. CDR3 bases: TGTGCCAGCAAAGGTGGCCAGGCCGGGGGCGATGAGCAGTTCTTC. The chain joins TRBV28 to TRBJ2-1; the D call may be TRBD1 or TRBD2 (6 bases each). Germline V gene data show CDR1 as MDHEN and CDR2 as SYDVKM. The CDR3 runs 15 residues. The V end was cut by 7 bases, the J end by 8 bases, with 21 bases between. The whole variable domain, filled in from reference TRBV28 and TRBJ2-1, reads DVKVTQSSRYLVKRTGEKVFLECVQDMDHENMFWYRQDPGLGLRLIYFSYDVKMKEKGDIPEGYSVSREKKERFSLILESASTNQTSMYLCASKGGQAGGDEQFFGPGTRLTVL.

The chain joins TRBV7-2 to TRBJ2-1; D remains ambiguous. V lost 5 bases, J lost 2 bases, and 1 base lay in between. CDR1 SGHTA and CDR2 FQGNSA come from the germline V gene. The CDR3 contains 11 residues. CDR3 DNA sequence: TGTGCCAGCAGCCCCTACAATGAGCAGTTCTTC. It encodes CASSPYNEQFF.

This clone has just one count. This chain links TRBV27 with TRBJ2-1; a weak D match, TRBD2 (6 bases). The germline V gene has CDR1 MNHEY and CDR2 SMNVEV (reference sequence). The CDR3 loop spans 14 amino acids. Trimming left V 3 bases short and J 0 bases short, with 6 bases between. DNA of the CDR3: TGTGCCAGCAGTTTGGGGGGCTCCTACAATGAGCAGTTCTTC. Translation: CASSLGGSYNEQFF.

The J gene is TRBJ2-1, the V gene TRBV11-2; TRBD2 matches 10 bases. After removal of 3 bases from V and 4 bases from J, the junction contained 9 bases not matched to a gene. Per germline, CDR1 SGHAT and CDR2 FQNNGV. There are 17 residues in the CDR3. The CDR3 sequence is CASSFGGTSEQYNEQFF. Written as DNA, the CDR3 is TGTGCCAGCAGCTTCGGAGGGACTAGCGAACAGTACAATGAGCAGTTCTTC.

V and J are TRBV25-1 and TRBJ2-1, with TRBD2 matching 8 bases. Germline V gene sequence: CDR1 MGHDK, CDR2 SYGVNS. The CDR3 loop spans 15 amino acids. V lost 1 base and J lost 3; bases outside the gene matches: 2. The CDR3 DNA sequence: TGTGCCAGCAGTGAATTTGGGACTAGCTACAATGAGCAGTTCTTC. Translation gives CASSEFGTSYNEQFF.

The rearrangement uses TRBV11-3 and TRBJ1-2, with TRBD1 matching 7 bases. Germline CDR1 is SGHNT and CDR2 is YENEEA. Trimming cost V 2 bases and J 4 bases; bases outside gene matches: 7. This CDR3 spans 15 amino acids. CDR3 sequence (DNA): TGTGCCAGCAGCTTAACAACAGGGGCGGGCTATGGCTACACCTTC. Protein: CASSLTTGAGYGYTF.

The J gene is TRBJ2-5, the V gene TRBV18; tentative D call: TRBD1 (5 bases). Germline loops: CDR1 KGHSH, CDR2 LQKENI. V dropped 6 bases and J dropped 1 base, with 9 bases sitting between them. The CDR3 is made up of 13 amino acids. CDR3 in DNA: TGTGCCAGCTCCGCAGGGTTCCAAGAGACCCAGTACTTC. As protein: CASSAGFQETQYF. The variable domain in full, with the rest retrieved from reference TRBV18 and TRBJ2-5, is NAGVMQNPRHLVRRRGQEARLRCSPMKGHSHVYWYRQLPEEGLKFMVYLQKENIIDESGMPKERFSAEFPKEGPSILRIQQVVRGDSAAYFCASSAGFQETQYFGPGTRLLVL.

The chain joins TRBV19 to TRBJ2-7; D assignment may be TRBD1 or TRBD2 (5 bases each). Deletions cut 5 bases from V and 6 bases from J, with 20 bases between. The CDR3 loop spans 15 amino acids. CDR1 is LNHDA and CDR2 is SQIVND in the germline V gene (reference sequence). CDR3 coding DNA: TGTGCCAGTAGTGCGGGCCCGAAGGGGAACCCCGAGCAGTACTTC. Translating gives CASSAGPKGNPEQYF.

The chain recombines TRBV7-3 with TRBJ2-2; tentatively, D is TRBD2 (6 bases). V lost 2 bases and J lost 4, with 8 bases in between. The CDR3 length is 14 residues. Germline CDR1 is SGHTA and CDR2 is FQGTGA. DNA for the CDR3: TGTGCCAGCAGCTTAGGGGGGAGCACCGGGGAGCTGTTTTTT. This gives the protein CASSLGGSTGELFF.

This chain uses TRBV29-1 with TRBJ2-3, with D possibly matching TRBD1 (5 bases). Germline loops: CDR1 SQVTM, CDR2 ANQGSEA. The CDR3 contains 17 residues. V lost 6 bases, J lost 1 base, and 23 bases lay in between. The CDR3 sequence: CSVQAGYYFRGTDTQYF. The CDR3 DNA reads TGCAGCGTCCAAGCAGGGTACTATTTTCGGGGCACAGATACGCAGTATTTT.

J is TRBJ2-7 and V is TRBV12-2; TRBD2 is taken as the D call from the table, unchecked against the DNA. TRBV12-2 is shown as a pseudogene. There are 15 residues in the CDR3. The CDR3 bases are TGTGCAAGTCGCTTAGAATATTCTAGGCCCTACGAGCAGTACTTC. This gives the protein CASRLEYSRPYEQYF.

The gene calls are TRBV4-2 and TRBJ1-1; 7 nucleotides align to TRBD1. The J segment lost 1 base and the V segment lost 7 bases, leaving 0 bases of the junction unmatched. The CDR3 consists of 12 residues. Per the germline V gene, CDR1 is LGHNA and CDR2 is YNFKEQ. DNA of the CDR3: TGTGCCAGCAACAGGGGGAACACTGAAGCTTTCTTT. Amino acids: CASNRGNTEAFF.

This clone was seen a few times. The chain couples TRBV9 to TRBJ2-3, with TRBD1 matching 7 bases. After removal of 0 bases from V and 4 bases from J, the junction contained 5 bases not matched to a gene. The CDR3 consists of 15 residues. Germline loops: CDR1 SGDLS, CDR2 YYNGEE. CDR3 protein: CASSVGQGNPDTQYF. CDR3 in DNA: TGTGCCAGCAGCGTAGGACAGGGAAATCCAGATACGCAGTATTTT.